The clone carrying this T cell receptor (beta chain) occurred a few times. The antigen remains undetermined. The entry originates in a study of blood T cells in healthy people across ages. Study-wide findings and caveats: TCR beta diversity, measured per million T cells, fell in a roughly linear way with age.

The CDR3 spans 16 residues. The ends lost 4 bases at V and 5 bases at J; junction bases unmatched: 12. CDR1 and CDR2 from the germline V gene are SGHTA and FQGNSA. Combining a sample-barcoded 5' primer with a J-beta primer mix, a second PCR ran for roughly 7 to 12 cycles. Each CDR3 protein gets one entry after TCRdb re-called the 5' RACE reads with MiXCR. The repertoire has roughly 1,000,000 distinct CDR3 sequences, less than 25% of them found once; the top ten carry less than 0.85%. This sample was also put to use in a study of T cells of mothers and their children.

The chain couples TRBV7-2 to TRBJ2-5; 8 bases agree with TRBD1. The TCR sequence derives from a girl aged 2-10 years in good health. The source material was blood. The CDR3 reads CASSYTRARQGETQYF. The CDR3, as DNA: TGTGCCAGCAGCTACACGCGGGCTAGACAGGGGGAGACCCAGTACTTC.